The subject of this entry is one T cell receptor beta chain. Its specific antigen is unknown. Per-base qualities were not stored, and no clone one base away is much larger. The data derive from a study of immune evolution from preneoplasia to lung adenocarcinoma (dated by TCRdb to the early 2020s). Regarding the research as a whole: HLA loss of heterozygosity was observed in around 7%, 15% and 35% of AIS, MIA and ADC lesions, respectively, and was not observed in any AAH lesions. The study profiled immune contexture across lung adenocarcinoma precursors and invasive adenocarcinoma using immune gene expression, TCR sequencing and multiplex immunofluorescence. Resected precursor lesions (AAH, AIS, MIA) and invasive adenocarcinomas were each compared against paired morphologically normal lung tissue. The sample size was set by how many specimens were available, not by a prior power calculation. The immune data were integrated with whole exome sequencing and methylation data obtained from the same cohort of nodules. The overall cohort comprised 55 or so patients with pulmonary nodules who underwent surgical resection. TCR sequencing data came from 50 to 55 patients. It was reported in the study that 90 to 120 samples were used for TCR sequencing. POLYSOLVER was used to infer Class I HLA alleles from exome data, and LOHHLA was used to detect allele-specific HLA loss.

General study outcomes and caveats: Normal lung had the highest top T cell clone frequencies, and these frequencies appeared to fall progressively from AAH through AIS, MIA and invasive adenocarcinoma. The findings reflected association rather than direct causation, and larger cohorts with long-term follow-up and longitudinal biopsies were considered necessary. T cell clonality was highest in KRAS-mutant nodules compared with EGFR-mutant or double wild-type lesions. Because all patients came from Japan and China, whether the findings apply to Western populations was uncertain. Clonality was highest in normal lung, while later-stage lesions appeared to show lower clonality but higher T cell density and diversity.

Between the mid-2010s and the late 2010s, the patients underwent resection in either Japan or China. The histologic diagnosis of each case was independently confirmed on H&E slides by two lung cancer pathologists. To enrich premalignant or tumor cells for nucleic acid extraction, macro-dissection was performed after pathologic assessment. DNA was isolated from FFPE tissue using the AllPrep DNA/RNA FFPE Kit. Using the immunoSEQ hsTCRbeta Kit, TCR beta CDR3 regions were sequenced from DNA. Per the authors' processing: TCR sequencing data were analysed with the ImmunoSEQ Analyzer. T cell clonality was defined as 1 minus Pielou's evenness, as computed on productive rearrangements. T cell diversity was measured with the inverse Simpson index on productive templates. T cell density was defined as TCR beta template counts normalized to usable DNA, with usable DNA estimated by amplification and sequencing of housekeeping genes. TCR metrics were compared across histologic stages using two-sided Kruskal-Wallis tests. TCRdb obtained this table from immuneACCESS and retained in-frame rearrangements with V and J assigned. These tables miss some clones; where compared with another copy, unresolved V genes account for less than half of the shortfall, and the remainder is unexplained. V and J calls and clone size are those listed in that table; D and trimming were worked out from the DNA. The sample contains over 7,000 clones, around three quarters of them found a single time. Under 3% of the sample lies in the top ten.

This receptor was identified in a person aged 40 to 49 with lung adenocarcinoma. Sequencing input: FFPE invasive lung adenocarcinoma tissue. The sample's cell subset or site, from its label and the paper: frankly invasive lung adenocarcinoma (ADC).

In nucleotides, the sequence is TGCAGTGCTAGACGGGTTCGCGAGCAGTACTTC. Its coded protein is CSARRVREQYF. This sequence uses TRBV20-1 and TRBJ2-7; the D gene identity is not certain. Spanning cysteine to phenylalanine, the CDR3 consists of 11 amino acids. The entry retains the CDR3 DNA only, 33 bases that are in frame from base 1. From a lookup of the germline V gene (reference sequence), CDR1 and CDR2 are DFQATT and SNEGSKA. V is clipped by 2 bases and J by 6 bases, and the sequence between their germline boundaries is 8 bases long.